These T cell receptor beta chains were read from a single sample in a study of a mutant IDH1 vaccine in newly diagnosed glioma. These TCRs' antigens remain unknown. Clones were sequenced by immunoSEQ multiplex PCR, and TCRdb holds only the in-frame ones, with some missing. Altogether some 30,000 clones are present, 89% being singletons, with the ten largest covering roughly a fifth. Sequences were derived from PBMCs, sampled from a glioma patient whose treatment included an IDH1 peptide vaccine. Every receptor here comes from a man aged 18-30 years with glioma. Both conserved end residues are part of each CDR3. The order of the fields is V gene, J gene, clone size, D gene, CDR3 protein, CDR3 DNA. A D gene is named only where the DNA matches it firmly. Rows give clone size only sometimes, using once, few, many, or a class for an expanded clone.

TRBV7-9	TRBJ1-4	NA	NA	CASSLEQAGEKLFF	TGTGCCAGCAGCTTAGAACAGGCTGGTGAAAAACTGTTTTTT
TRBV5-4	TRBJ2-4	NA	NA	CASSLNQVGAKNIQYF	TGTGCCAGCAGCTTGAATCAGGTTGGAGCCAAAAACATTCAGTACTTC
TRBV30	TRBJ1-5	NA	NA	CAWSRRFSNQPQHF	TGTGCCTGGAGTCGAAGATTTAGCAATCAGCCCCAGCATTTT
TRBV30	TRBJ1-5	NA	NA	CAWDSSNQPQHF	TGTGCCTGGGACAGTAGCAATCAGCCCCAGCATTTT
TRBV29-1	TRBJ2-7	once	TRBD1	CSVEIRTGGRDEQYF	TGCAGCGTTGAGATAAGGACAGGGGGCCGGGACGAGCAGTACTTC
TRBV4-2	TRBJ2-5	NA	NA	CASSQDLLREFGETQYF	TGTGCCAGCAGCCAAGATTTACTCCGGGAGTTCGGAGAGACCCAGTACTTC
TRBV19	TRBJ1-1	few	NA	CASSITSNTEAFF	TGTGCCAGTAGTATAACGTCTAACACTGAAGCTTTCTTT
TRBV30	TRBJ1-1	NA	TRBD1	CAWSDRTGRNTEAFF	TGTGCCTGGAGTGACCGGACAGGGCGGAACACTGAAGCTTTCTTT
TRBV28	TRBJ2-7	NA	NA	CASSLYGTEGHEQYF	TGTGCCAGCAGTTTATATGGGACCGAGGGGCACGAGCAGTACTTC
TRBV6-6	TRBJ2-3	NA	NA	CASSVTSTDTQYF	TGTGCCAGCAGTGTGACTAGCACAGATACGCAGTATTTT
TRBV18	TRBJ2-2	NA	TRBD2	CASSTLAGGVTNRANTGELFF	TGTGCCAGCTCAACTTTAGCGGGAGGGGTTACGAACCGCGCGAACACCGGGGAGCTGTTTTTT
TRBV5-1	TRBJ2-7	NA	NA	CASSLVPGAYEQYF	TGCGCCAGCAGCTTGGTCCCCGGGGCCTACGAGCAGTACTTC
TRBV19	TRBJ2-1	NA	NA	CASRSRDGTYNEQFF	TGTGCCAGTAGGAGCCGGGACGGAACCTACAATGAGCAGTTCTTC
TRBV5-6	TRBJ1-2	NA	TRBD1	CASSWVRDRGLYGYTF	TGTGCCAGCAGCTGGGTACGGGACAGGGGTCTCTATGGCTACACCTTC
TRBV6-1	TRBJ2-5	NA	NA	CASSDRYNGETQYF	TGTGCCAGCAGTGACAGATATAATGGGGAGACCCAGTACTTC
TRBV20-1	TRBJ1-2	NA	NA	CSAYGGDGYTF	TGCAGTGCTTACGGGGGGGATGGCTACACCTTC
TRBV30	TRBJ2-3	NA	TRBD2	CAWRFVAGGSPDTQYF	TGTGCCTGGAGGTTCGTAGCGGGAGGGAGCCCAGATACGCAGTATTTT
TRBV5-1	TRBJ2-5	NA	NA	CASSPTVPETQYF	TGCGCCAGCAGCCCGACAGTGCCGGAGACCCAGTACTTC
TRBV29-1	TRBJ1-1	NA	TRBD1	CSVEGQGAGEAFF	TGCAGCGTAGAGGGACAGGGGGCAGGTGAAGCTTTCTTT
TRBV4-2	TRBJ2-7	NA	NA	CASSQDIGSYEQYF	TGTGCCAGCAGCCAAGATATCGGCAGCTACGAGCAGTACTTC
TRBV20-1	TRBJ1-1	NA	NA	CSAPRDTEAFF	TGCAGTGCGCCGAGGGACACTGAAGCTTTCTTT
TRBV6-5	TRBJ1-3	once	NA	CASSLTRDARNTIYF	TGTGCCAGCAGTTTAACCAGGGATGCTCGAAACACCATATATTTT
TRBV14	TRBJ1-2	NA	NA	CASRTVYGYTF	TGTGCCAGCAGGACAGTCTATGGCTACACCTTC
TRBV18	TRBJ1-2	NA	TRBD1	CASSSTGAPYGYTF	TGTGCCAGCTCATCCACAGGGGCCCCTTATGGCTACACCTTC
TRBV6-1	TRBJ2-1	NA	TRBD1	CASSEARTGGPLF	TGTGCCAGCAGTGAAGCTAGGACAGGGGGCCCCCTCTTC
TRBV27	TRBJ2-7	NA	NA	CASSPAFSTYEQYF	TGTGCCAGCAGTCCAGCTTTTTCAACCTACGAGCAGTACTTC
TRBV5-1	TRBJ2-4	NA	TRBD2	CASSLIAGERDIQYF	TGCGCCAGCAGCCTCATAGCGGGAGAGAGGGACATTCAGTACTTC
TRBV30	TRBJ1-1	NA	NA	CAWSHANTEAFF	TGTGCCTGGAGTCACGCCAACACTGAAGCTTTCTTT
TRBV6-5	TRBJ1-1	NA	NA	CASRLGEATEAFF	TGTGCCAGCAGGCTAGGGGAGGCCACTGAAGCTTTCTTT
TRBV27	TRBJ2-1	NA	TRBD1	CASSPGTGGIGQFF	TGTGCCAGCAGTCCGGGGACAGGGGGCATCGGGCAGTTCTTC
TRBV30	TRBJ1-4	NA	NA	CAWTPWGRNEKLFF	TGTGCCTGGACCCCTTGGGGGCGGAATGAAAAACTGTTTTTT
TRBV6-1	TRBJ2-1	NA	NA	CASSGASAGEQFF	TGTGCCAGCAGTGGAGCATCCGCGGGTGAGCAGTTCTTC
TRBV19	TRBJ2-1	NA	NA	CASNAGGYNEQFF	TGTGCCAGTAACGCCGGGGGTTACAATGAGCAGTTCTTC
TRBV4-3	TRBJ1-2	once	NA	CASSPGTGFYGYTF	TGCGCCAGCAGCCCCGGGACCGGGTTTTATGGCTACACCTTC
TRBV19	TRBJ1-6	NA	TRBD1	CASSLGTGFDSPLHF	TGTGCCAGTAGTTTGGGGACAGGGTTTGATTCACCCCTCCACTTT
TRBV15	TRBJ2-4	NA	NA	CATSPRQENIQYF	TGTGCCACCAGCCCGCGACAAGAAAACATTCAGTACTTC
TRBV5-6	TRBJ2-7	NA	NA	CASSLRESYEQYF	TGTGCCAGCAGCTTGCGGGAATCCTACGAGCAGTACTTC
TRBV28	TRBJ2-3	once	NA	CASSPRIADTQYF	TGTGCCAGCAGTCCACGGATCGCAGATACGCAGTATTTT
TRBV6-5	TRBJ1-1	NA	NA	CASSSWGRGTEAFF	TGTGCCAGCAGTTCCTGGGGTCGAGGGACTGAAGCTTTCTTT
TRBV30	TRBJ1-2	NA	NA	CASRAGRYYGYTF	TGTGCCAGCCGAGCGGGCAGATACTATGGCTACACCTTC
TRBV19	TRBJ1-5	NA	TRBD1	CASSVFGTASNQPQHF	TGTGCCAGTAGCGTCTTCGGGACAGCGAGCAATCAGCCCCAGCATTTT
TRBV29-1	TRBJ1-1	once	NA	CSVESQDLMNTEAFF	TGCAGCGTTGAGTCCCAGGACCTTATGAACACTGAAGCTTTCTTT
TRBV9	TRBJ2-7	NA	TRBD1	CASSVGVGTVYEQYF	TGTGCCAGCAGCGTAGGGGTGGGGACAGTATACGAGCAGTACTTC